The sequence of this T cell receptor beta chain was determined in a study of blood T cells in healthy people across ages. Points from the study as a whole: Measured against age, TCR beta diversity per million T cells decreased in a roughly linear manner.

A second roughly 7 to 12 cycle PCR used barcoded and J-beta primers. TCRdb independently ran MiXCR on the 5' RACE reads; one entry per CDR3 protein. This table has 850,000 to 1,300,000 distinct CDR3 sequences, 45% appearing once. Concerning this clonotype: As yet, its antigen is unknown.

The CDR3 is made up of 16 amino acids. Germline CDR1 SGHVS, CDR2 FQNEAQ. The V gene lost 0 bases and the J gene lost 7 bases, with 18 bases spanning the gap. Peripheral blood, roughly 9.3 milliliters per donor, was collected. This receptor was obtained from a woman aged 55-69 years in good health. The chain links TRBV7-8 to TRBJ1-2, with D maybe TRBD1 (5 bases). The specimen sequenced was blood. The CDR3 sequence is CASSLALRDGLLGYTF. The CDR3 nucleotides are TGTGCCAGCAGCTTAGCGCTACGGGACGGACTGCTTGGCTACACCTTC.